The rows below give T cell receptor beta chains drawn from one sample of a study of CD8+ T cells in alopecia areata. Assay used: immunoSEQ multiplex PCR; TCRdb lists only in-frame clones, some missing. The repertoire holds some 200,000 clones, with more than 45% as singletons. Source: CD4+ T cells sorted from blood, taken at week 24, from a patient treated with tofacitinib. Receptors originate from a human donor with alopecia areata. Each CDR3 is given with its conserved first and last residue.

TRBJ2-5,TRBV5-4,CASSDALRGMKTQYF
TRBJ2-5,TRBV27,CASSVTGTTSAVTQYF
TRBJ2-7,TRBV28,CASSLPRQGAGEQYF
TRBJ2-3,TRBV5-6,CASSLGQLSTDTQYF
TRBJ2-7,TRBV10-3,CAIGDEDSAYEQYF
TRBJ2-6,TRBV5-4,CASSIPGRNSGANVLTF
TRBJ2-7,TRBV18,CASSRGTTYEQYF
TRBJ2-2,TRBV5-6,CASRTRGLAGPAGELFF
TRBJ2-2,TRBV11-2,CASSLTTRNTGELFF
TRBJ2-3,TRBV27,CASGRTDTQYF
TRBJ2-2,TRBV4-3,CASSQDREPNTGELFF
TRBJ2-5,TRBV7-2,CASSQTLFQETQYF
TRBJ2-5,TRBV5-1,CASSLVPEQETQYF
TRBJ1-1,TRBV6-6,CASSYSKPVNTEAFF
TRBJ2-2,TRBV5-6,CASSLNPTGELFF
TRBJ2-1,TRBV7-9,CASSSDRMLNEQFF
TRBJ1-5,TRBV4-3,CASSPRAGGYQPQHF
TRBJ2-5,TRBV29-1,CSVMGWGQGIETQYF
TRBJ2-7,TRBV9,CASSARGALLNEQYF
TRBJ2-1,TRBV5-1,CASSLGSRLPSSYNEQFF
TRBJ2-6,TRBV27,CASKNGGWSSGANVLTF
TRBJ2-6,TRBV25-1,CASSWFSSPGANVLTF
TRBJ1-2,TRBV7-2,CASSLAQNYYGYTF
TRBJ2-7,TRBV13,CASSLRPGGSGSYEQYF
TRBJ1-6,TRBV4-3,CASSQDPWVRESPLHF
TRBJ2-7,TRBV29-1,CSGLNRVGRSNEQYF
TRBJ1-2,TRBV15,CATSRYISRDNYGYTF
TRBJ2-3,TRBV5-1,CASSLETSGDTQYF
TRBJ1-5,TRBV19,CASSIQGTYFDQPQHF
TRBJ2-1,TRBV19,CASSIQLGEQFF
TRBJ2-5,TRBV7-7,CASSAWEGTQYF
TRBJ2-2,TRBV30,CAWNPGDTGELFF
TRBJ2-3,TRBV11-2,CASSPLGQGTDTQYF
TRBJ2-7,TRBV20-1,CSARAYEQYF
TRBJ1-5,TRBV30,CAWGLGTGSNQPQHF
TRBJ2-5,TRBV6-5,CASSPYREETQYF
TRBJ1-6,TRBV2,CASERSSPLHF
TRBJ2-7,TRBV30,CAWSVGTFDEQYF
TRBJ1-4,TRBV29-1,CSGGELEKLFF
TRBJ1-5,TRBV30,CAWSVRPNQPQHF
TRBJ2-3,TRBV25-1,CASSENTGQGSTDTQYF
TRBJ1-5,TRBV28,CASSSLDQGKHF
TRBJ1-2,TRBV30,CAWSGILGGYGYTF
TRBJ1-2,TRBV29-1,CSVTTGDGYTF
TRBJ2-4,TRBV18,CASSPEGTLESIQYF
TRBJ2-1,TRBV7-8,CASSIGSGQTSSYNEQFF
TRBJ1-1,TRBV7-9,CASSLAGGPNTEAFF
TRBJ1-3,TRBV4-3,CASSQDRSRGTIYF
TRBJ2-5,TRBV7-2,CASSPGTLQETQYF
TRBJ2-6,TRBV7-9,CASSLEWFSGANVLTF